This TCR beta chain derives from a study of blood T cells in healthy people across ages. CDR1 and CDR2 (germline): SGHTA, FQGNSA. Trimming pared 6 bases from V and 1 base from J, leaving 12 bases between. The CDR3 spans 14 residues. A second PCR, run for roughly 7 to 11 cycles, used a sample-barcoded 5' primer plus a J-beta primer mix. A single record per CDR3 protein comes from TCRdb applying MiXCR to the 5' RACE reads. This repertoire shows about 1 million distinct CDR3 sequences, 20% to 25% found once; its top ten account for less than 0.85%. Extraction of total RNA produced a minimum of 6 micrograms from each sample. A few counts support this clonotype. This same sample was also taken into another study, of T cells of mothers and their children. That source reports: Samples were obtained from a few healthy Caucasian mothers and their six children. Among related mother-child pairs, overlap was slightly higher than in unrelated pairs, though not significantly.

The sequence derives from a girl aged 2-15 years in good health. The rearrangement uses TRBV7-2 and TRBJ2-5; D might be TRBD1 or TRBD2, each matching 5 bases. The sequencing sample was made of blood. The CDR3 region has the DNA TGTGCCAGCAGACCTGGGACCCTCCAAGAGACCCAGTACTTC. Encoded protein: CASRPGTLQETQYF.